This passage covers 12 T cell receptor beta chains from one sample sequenced in a study of human T cells and chemical hapten exposure. Described time point: patch test 3, about 24 weeks after DPC sensitization. Sample treatment: therapeutic diphenylcyclopropenone sensitization with weekly scalp DPC. TCRdb independently ran MiXCR on the RACE reads; one entry per CDR3 protein. The table includes 150,000 to 200,000 distinct CDR3 sequences, 28% detected once. Sequencing used whole blood, obtained in connection with sensitization to the hapten diphenylcyclopropenone (DPC). The source of these receptors is a woman between 18 and 29 years old with alopecia areata. Some clones in this sample may be carry-over from other donors' samples.

This clonotype was observed a handful of times. The chain links TRBV29-1 to TRBJ2-1; 7 nucleotides line up with TRBD2. The CDR3 extends over 14 amino acids. In germline, CDR1 is SQVTM, CDR2 ANQGSEA. J gave up 7 bases and V 3 bases, and 9 bases lay outside the gene matches. CDR3 region: CSVEFWEGLNEQFF. CDR3 DNA: TGCAGCGTTGAGTTTTGGGAGGGCCTGAATGAGCAGTTCTTC.

This chain links TRBV20-1 with TRBJ1-1; weak D call: TRBD1 (5 bases). Germline V lookup: CDR1 DFQATT, CDR2 SNEGSKA (reference sequence). The CDR3 is 13 amino acids. With 8 bases removed from V and 4 bases from J, the gap between germline ends came to 17 bases. CDR3 loop: CSTKRGVGTEAFF. The CDR3 DNA follows: TGCAGTACAAAGAGAGGGGTGGGCACTGAAGCTTTCTTT.

The chain couples TRBV4-3 to TRBJ1-3; D is perhaps TRBD1 (5 bases). This CDR3 has 17 residues. V lost 5 bases and J lost 0, with 17 bases in between. Germline CDR1 is LGHNA and CDR2 is YSLEER. Written as DNA, the CDR3 is TGCGCCAGCAGCAATAATCGGGACGGTAGCTCTGGAAACACCATATATTTT. Protein product: CASSNNRDGSSGNTIYF.

This clonotype was counted only a few times. The V and J genes are TRBV7-8 and TRBJ1-2; D is undetermined. There are 11 residues in the CDR3. Trimming stripped 0 bases from V and 8 bases from J, with 4 bases between. Germline V gene data show CDR1 as SGHVS and CDR2 as FQNEAQ. The CDR3 coding sequence is TGTGCCAGCAGCTTAGCGCTCGGCTACACCTTC. Protein sequence: CASSLALGYTF.

This clonotype was detected only a few times. CDR3 region: CASSSLAKNIQYF. CDR3 in DNA: TGTGCCAGCAGCTCCCTAGCCAAAAACATTCAGTACTTC. The genes are TRBV7-2 and TRBJ2-4; D unresolved. Germline CDR1 is SGHTA and CDR2 is FQGNSA. V lost 4 bases and J lost 0, with 4 bases in between. The CDR3 spans 13 residues.

This clonotype has a handful of counts. J is TRBJ2-5 and V is TRBV29-1; D might be TRBD1 or TRBD2, each matching 5 bases. The CDR3 consists of 13 residues. The V end was cut by 4 bases, the J end by 5 bases, with 14 bases between. Germline V gene sequence: CDR1 SQVTM, CDR2 ANQGSEA. The chain's CDR3 is CSVGLGVGETQYF. The CDR3 DNA is TGCAGCGTTGGACTGGGGGTTGGGGAGACCCAGTACTTC. Combining the CDR3 with reference TRBV29-1 and TRBJ2-5 gives the whole variable domain SAVISQKPSRDICQRGTSLTIQCQVDSQVTMMFWYRQQPGQSLTLIATANQGSEATYESGFVIDKFPISRPNLTFSTLTVSNMSPEDSSIYLCSVGLGVGETQYFGPGTRLLVL.

V usage is TRBV5-1 and J usage is TRBJ1-6; D is uncertain. V lost 2 bases to trimming and J lost 5 bases, with 8 bases between them. Germline V gene lookup returns CDR1 SGHRS and CDR2 YFSETQ. The CDR3 has 14 amino acids. The CDR3 region is CASSLVADNSPLHF. The CDR3 DNA is TGCGCCAGCAGCTTAGTCGCTGATAATTCACCCCTCCACTTT. Full variable domain (remainder filled in from reference TRBV5-1 and TRBJ1-6): KAGVTQTPRYLIKTRGQQVTLSCSPISGHRSVSWYQQTPGQGLQFLFEYFSETQRNKGNFPGRFSGRQFSNSRSEMNVSTLELGDSALYLCASSLVADNSPLHFGNGTRLTVT.

The V and J genes are TRBV7-8 and TRBJ1-6, with D perhaps TRBD1 (6 bases). V was cut by 4 bases and J by 6 bases, with 31 bases left in between. CDR1 is SGHVS and CDR2 is FQNEAQ in the germline V gene. The CDR3 is 21 amino acids. The CDR3 nucleotides read TGTGCCAGCAGCTCCGGCTACAGGGCTCTCCAGGGGAGAATGGTTAATTCACCCCTCCACTTT. It yields the protein CASSSGYRALQGRMVNSPLHF.

This clonotype appeared many times. The gene calls are TRBV5-4 and TRBJ2-7; possibly TRBD1 for D (6 bases). CDR3 length: 13 amino acids. CDR1 and CDR2 from the germline V gene are SGHNT and YYREEE (reference sequence). Trimming removed 0 bases from V and 6 bases from J, with 10 bases in between. The DNA for the CDR3 is TGTGCCAGCAGCTTGGTGGGGGCCGGCGAGCAGTACTTC. This translates into CASSLVGAGEQYF.

This clonotype was found a few times. The chain links TRBV5-4 to TRBJ1-1; D not resolved. The CDR3 is 11 amino acids. V was pared by 3 bases and J by 7 bases, with 7 bases between. Germline V gene data show CDR1 as SGHNT and CDR2 as YYREEE (reference sequence). The CDR3 DNA follows: TGTGCCAGCAGCTCCGACTATGAAGCTTTCTTT. It codes for CASSSDYEAFF.

This rearrangement joins TRBV7-2 to TRBJ2-1; 8 bases line up with TRBD2. Losses at the gene ends were 5 bases for V and 4 bases for J; bases not matched to a gene: 13. The CDR3 is 17 amino acids. Germline V gives CDR1 SGHTA, CDR2 FQGNSA. The CDR3 DNA sequence: TGTGCCAGCAGCCAAACTCCCATAAGCGGGGGATACAATGAGCAGTTCTTC. The encoded protein is CASSQTPISGGYNEQFF.

This CDR3 reads CASFPGWAANTEAFF. Here the CDR3 DNA reads TGTGCCAGCTTCCCCGGATGGGCAGCCAACACTGAAGCTTTCTTT. The rearrangement links TRBV27 to TRBJ1-1, with no clear D. The CDR3 has 15 residues. V dropped 8 bases and J dropped 2 bases, with 18 bases sitting between them. Germline V gene lookup returns CDR1 MNHEY and CDR2 SMNVEV (reference sequence).